This T cell receptor beta chain was observed in a study of human T cells and chemical hapten exposure. In the study overall: Upper back patch tests used 0.01% DPC, scored after 6 days.

Whole-study results and caveats: Healthy individuals' immune responses may differ from those of donors, who had alopecia.

Under the authors' procedure: Samples ranged from roughly 20,000 to 700,000 TCRs, with a median of about 96,000. TCRdb redid the calling of the RACE reads with MiXCR, one entry per CDR3 protein. TCRdb's processing, not the study's, gives the V and J calls here. The data show roughly 180,000 distinct CDR3 sequences, 20% to 25% seen once. CDR3 size: 12 residues. V lost 2 bases and J 5 bases, leaving 7 bases between the germline ends. Germline V gene lookup returns CDR1 MNHNY and CDR2 SVGAGI (reference sequence). Indicated time point: patch test 1, 2 weeks after DPC sensitization. Treatment in this sample: therapeutic diphenylcyclopropenone sensitization with weekly scalp DPC. Suited to DPC and affected by alopecia, the donors ranged from 18 to 70 years old. This clonotype was picked up many times. As yet, its antigen is unknown.

The chain combines TRBV6-6 with TRBJ2-7; D uncertain. The TCR comes from a woman in her forties or fifties with alopecia areata. Some clones in this sample may be carry-over from other donors' samples. The sample here was whole blood, taken in connection with sensitization to the hapten diphenylcyclopropenone (DPC). Here the CDR3 reads CASSYQTDEQYF. The CDR3 coding sequence is TGTGCCAGCAGTTACCAGACGGACGAGCAGTACTTC.